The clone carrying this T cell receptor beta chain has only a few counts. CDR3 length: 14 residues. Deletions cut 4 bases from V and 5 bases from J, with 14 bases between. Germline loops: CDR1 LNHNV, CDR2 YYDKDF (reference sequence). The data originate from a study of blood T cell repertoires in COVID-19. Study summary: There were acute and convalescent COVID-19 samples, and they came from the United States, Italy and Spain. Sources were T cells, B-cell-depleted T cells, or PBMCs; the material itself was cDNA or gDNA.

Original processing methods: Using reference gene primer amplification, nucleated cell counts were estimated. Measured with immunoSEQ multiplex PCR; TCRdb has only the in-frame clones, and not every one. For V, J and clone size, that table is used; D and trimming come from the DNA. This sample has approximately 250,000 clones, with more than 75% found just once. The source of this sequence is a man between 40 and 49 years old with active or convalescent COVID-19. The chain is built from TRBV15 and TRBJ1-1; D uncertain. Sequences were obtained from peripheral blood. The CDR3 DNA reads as TGTGCCACCAGCATCTTTCGGGGTGGGACTGAAGCTTTCTTT. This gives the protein CATSIFRGGTEAFF.